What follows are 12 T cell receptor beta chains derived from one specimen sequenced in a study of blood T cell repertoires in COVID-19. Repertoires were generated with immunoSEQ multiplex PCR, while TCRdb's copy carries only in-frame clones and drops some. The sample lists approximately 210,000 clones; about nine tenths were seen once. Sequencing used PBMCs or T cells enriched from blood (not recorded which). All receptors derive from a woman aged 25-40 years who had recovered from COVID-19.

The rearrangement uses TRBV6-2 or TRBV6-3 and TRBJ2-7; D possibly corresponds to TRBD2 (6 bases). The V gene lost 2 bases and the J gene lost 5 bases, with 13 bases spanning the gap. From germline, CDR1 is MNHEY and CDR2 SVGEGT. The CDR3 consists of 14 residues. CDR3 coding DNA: TGTGCCAGCAGTTACGCGGGGACGTTGAACGAGCAGTACTTC. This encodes CASSYAGTLNEQYF.

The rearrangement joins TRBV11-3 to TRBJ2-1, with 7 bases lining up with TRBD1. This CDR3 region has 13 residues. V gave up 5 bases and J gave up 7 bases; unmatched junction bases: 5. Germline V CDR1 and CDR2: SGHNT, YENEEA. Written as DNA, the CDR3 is TGTGCCAGCAGCACTGGGACAGCTAATGAGCAGTTCTTC. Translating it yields CASSTGTANEQFF.

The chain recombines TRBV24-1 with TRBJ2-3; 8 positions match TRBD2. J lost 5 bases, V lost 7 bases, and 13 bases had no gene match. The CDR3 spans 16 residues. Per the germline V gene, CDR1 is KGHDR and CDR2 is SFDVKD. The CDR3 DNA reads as TGTGCCACCAGCGTAGACGGGGGGGGACATGGAGATACGCAGTATTTT. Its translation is CATSVDGGGHGDTQYF.

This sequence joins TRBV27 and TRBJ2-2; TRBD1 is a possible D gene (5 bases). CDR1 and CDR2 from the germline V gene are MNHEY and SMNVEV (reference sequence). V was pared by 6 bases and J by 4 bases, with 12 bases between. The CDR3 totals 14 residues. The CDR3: CASSTDISTGELFF. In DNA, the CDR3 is TGTGCCAGCAGCACGGACATCTCCACCGGGGAGCTGTTTTTT.

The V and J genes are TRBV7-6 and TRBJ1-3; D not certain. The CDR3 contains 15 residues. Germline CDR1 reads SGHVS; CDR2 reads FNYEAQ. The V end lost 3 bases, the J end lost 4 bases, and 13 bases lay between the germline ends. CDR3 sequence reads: CASSLMSEMGNTIYF. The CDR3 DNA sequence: TGTGCCAGCAGCTTGATGTCCGAGATGGGAAACACCATATATTTT. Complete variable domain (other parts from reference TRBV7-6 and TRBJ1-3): GAGVSQSPRYKVTKRGQDVALRCDPISGHVSLYWYRQALGQGPEFLTYFNYEAQQDKSGLPNDRFSAERPEGSISTLTIQRTEQRDSAMYRCASSLMSEMGNTIYFGEGSWLTVV.

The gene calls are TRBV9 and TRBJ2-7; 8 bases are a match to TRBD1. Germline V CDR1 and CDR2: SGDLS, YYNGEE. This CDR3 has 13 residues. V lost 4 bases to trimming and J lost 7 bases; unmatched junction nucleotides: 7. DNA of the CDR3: TGTGCCAGCAGCAGGGCACAGGGGGGAGAGCAGTACTTC. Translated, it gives CASSRAQGGEQYF.

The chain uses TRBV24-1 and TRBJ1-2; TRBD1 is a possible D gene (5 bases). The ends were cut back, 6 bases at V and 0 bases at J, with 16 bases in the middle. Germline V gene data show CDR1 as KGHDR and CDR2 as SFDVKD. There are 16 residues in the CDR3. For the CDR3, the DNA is TGTGCCACCAGTTTGGGATCGGGGGAAGCTAACTATGGCTACACCTTC. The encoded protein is CATSLGSGEANYGYTF.

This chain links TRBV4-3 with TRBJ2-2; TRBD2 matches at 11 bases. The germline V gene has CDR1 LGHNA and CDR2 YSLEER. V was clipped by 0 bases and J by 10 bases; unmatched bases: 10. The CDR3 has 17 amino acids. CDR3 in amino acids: CASSQDILTSGIVELFF. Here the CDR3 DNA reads TGCGCCAGCAGCCAAGATATCCTGACTAGCGGGATTGTGGAGCTGTTTTTT.

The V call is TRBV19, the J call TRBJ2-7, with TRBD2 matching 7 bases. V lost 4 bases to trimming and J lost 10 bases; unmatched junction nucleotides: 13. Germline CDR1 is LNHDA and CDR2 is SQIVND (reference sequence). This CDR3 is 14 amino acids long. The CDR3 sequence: CASSKGGSSGIQYF. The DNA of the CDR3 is TGTGCCAGTAGTAAGGGCGGGTCGAGCGGGATACAGTACTTC.

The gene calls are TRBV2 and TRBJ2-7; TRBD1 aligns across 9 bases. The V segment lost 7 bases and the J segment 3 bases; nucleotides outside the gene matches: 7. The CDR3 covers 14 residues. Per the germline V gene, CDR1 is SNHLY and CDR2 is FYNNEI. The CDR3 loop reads CASKTGGDYYEQYF. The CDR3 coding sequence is TGTGCCAGCAAGACAGGGGGGGACTACTACGAGCAGTACTTC.

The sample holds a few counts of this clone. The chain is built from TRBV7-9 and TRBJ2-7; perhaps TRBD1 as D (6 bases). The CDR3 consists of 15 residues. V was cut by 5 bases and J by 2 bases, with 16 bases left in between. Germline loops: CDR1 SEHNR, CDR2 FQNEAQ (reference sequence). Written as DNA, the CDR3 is TGTGCCAGCAGCCAGACAGGAACATTCACCTACGAGCAGTACTTC. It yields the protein CASSQTGTFTYEQYF.

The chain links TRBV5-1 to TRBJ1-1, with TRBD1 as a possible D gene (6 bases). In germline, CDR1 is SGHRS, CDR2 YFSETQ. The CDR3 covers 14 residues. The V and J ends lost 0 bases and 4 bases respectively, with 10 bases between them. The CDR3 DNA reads TGCGCCAGCAGCTTGGAGGGGGGGGGCACTGAAGCTTTCTTT. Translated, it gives CASSLEGGGTEAFF.